The rows below give T cell receptor beta chains drawn from one sample of a study of T-cell reconstitution after alpha-beta-depleted transplantation in children. TCRdb redid the calling of the PCR reads with MiXCR, one entry per CDR3 protein. The sample holds approximately 170,000 distinct CDR3 sequences; approximately 10% are singletons and the top ten take over 10%. Source: PBMCs, taken before TCRalphabeta/CD19-depleted stem cell transplant. Source of these receptors: a boy aged 2 to 9 with acute myeloid leukemia, due to receive a stem cell transplant. Each CDR3 is given with its conserved first and last residue. The order of the fields is J gene, CDR3 length, V gene, D gene, CDR3 protein. D genes are given only for firm matches.

j_call: TRBJ1-5
cdr3_length: 14
v_call: TRBV19
d_call: TRBD1
cdr3_aa: CASSWDSLNQPQHF

j_call: TRBJ2-5
cdr3_length: 13
v_call: TRBV12-3/TRBV12-4
d_call: .
cdr3_aa: CASRREEYETQYF

j_call: TRBJ2-5
cdr3_length: 14
v_call: TRBV12-3/TRBV12-4
d_call: .
cdr3_aa: CASSLEGLQETQYF

j_call: TRBJ2-2
cdr3_length: 18
v_call: TRBV6-5
d_call: .
cdr3_aa: CASSYSIRTDSNTGELFF

j_call: TRBJ1-4
cdr3_length: 13
v_call: TRBV6-1
d_call: .
cdr3_aa: CASSESPRGKLFF

j_call: TRBJ2-1
cdr3_length: 11
v_call: TRBV3-1
d_call: TRBD2
cdr3_aa: CASSQGSGMFF

j_call: TRBJ1-6
cdr3_length: 13
v_call: TRBV27
d_call: .
cdr3_aa: CASSFFSNSPLHF

j_call: TRBJ2-7
cdr3_length: 13
v_call: TRBV5-1
d_call: .
cdr3_aa: CASSPHRSYEQYF

j_call: TRBJ2-1
cdr3_length: 16
v_call: TRBV7-6
d_call: .
cdr3_aa: CASSLVIDSEDNEQFF

j_call: TRBJ2-7
cdr3_length: 14
v_call: TRBV12-3/TRBV12-4
d_call: TRBD1
cdr3_aa: CASSIDREGIEQYF

j_call: TRBJ2-3
cdr3_length: 12
v_call: TRBV11-2
d_call: .
cdr3_aa: CASRRITDTQYF

j_call: TRBJ2-1
cdr3_length: 13
v_call: TRBV5-1
d_call: .
cdr3_aa: CASSFGNYNEQFF

j_call: TRBJ2-7
cdr3_length: 17
v_call: TRBV28
d_call: .
cdr3_aa: CASSSRQWRGENYEQYF

j_call: TRBJ2-7
cdr3_length: 13
v_call: TRBV7-9
d_call: .
cdr3_aa: CASSKQGTYEQYF

j_call: TRBJ1-1
cdr3_length: 13
v_call: TRBV20-1
d_call: .
cdr3_aa: CSVPYSPNTEAFF

j_call: TRBJ2-1
cdr3_length: 15
v_call: TRBV20-1
d_call: .
cdr3_aa: CSARTQGGTINEQFF

j_call: TRBJ2-1
cdr3_length: 15
v_call: TRBV12-3/TRBV12-4
d_call: TRBD2
cdr3_aa: CASSLYLAGGNEQFF

j_call: TRBJ2-3
cdr3_length: 19
v_call: TRBV25-1
d_call: TRBD2
cdr3_aa: CASSPFVSGGPFQPDTQYF

j_call: TRBJ2-1
cdr3_length: 15
v_call: TRBV6-1
d_call: TRBD1
cdr3_aa: CASRGQGSSYNEQFF

j_call: TRBJ1-2
cdr3_length: 15
v_call: TRBV7-2
d_call: .
cdr3_aa: CASSLALGSGDGYTF

j_call: TRBJ2-3
cdr3_length: 16
v_call: TRBV7-2
d_call: .
cdr3_aa: CASSLATTRGTDTQYF

j_call: TRBJ2-1
cdr3_length: 20
v_call: TRBV18
d_call: TRBD2
cdr3_aa: CASSPNIISGTRLSYNEQFF

j_call: TRBJ1-4
cdr3_length: 16
v_call: TRBV4-1
d_call: .
cdr3_aa: CASSQYPNSGAEKLFF

j_call: TRBJ2-3
cdr3_length: 15
v_call: TRBV10-2
d_call: .
cdr3_aa: CASSGYTSSTDTQYF